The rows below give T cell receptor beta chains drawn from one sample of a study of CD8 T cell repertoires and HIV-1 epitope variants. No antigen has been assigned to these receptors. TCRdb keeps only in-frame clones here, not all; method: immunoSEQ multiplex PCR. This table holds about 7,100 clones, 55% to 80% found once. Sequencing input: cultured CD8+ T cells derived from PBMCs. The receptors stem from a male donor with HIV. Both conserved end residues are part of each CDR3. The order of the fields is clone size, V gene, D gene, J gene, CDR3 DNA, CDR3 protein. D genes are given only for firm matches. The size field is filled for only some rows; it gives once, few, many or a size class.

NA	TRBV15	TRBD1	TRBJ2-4	TGTGCCACCAACCACCCAGGGGGCGAAGCCAAAAACATTCAGTACTTC	CATNHPGGEAKNIQYF
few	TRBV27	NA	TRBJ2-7	TGTGCCAGCAGTTTATCCCAGGGTACTCTGAGCTACGAGCAGTACTTC	CASSLSQGTLSYEQYF
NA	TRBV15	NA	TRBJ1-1	TGTGCCACCAGTCTAGGGTCCAACACTGAAGCTTTCTTT	CATSLGSNTEAFF
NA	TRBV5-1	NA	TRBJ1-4	TGCGCCAGCAGCTTTGAGGCAACTAATGAAAAACTGTTTTTT	CASSFEATNEKLFF
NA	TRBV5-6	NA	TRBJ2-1	TGTGCCAGCAGCTCTATCCAAAATCAGCAGTTCTTC	CASSSIQNQQFF
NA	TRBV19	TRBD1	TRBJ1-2	TGTGCCAGTAGCATAGAACCGACAGGGGGAACCCCTACCCACTTATATGGCTACACCTTC	CASSIEPTGGTPTHLYGYTF
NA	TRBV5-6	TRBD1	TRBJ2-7	TGTGCCAGCGAGGGACAGGACAGGAGAAGGTCGTACTTC	CASEGQDRRRSYF
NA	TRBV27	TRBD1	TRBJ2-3	TGTGCCAGCAGTGCCAGACAGGGGGCGACGACAGATACGCAGTATTTT	CASSARQGATTDTQYF
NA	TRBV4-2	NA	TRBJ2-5	TGTGCCAGCAGCCCAGGCGGGGACCAAGAGACCCAGTACTTC	CASSPGGDQETQYF
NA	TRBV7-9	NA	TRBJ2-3	TGTGCCAGCAGCTTAGTAGATACGCAGTATTTT	CASSLVDTQYF
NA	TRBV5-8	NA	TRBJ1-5	TGTGCCAGCAGCTTGGGACAACACAGCAATCAGCCCCAGCATTTT	CASSLGQHSNQPQHF
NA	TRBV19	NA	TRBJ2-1	TGTGCCAGTAGTTGGGGGAACAATGAGCAGTTCTTC	CASSWGNNEQFF
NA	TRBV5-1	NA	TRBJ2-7	TGCGCCAGCAGCTTTCTGACGGGACCCTCCTACGAGCAGTACTTC	CASSFLTGPSYEQYF
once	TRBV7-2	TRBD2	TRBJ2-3	TGTGCCAGCAGCTCGGGACTAGCGAAAGATACGCAGTATTTT	CASSSGLAKDTQYF
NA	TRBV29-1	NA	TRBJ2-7	TGCAGCGTTGAAGATTCTGTAACCTACGAGCAGTACTTC	CSVEDSVTYEQYF
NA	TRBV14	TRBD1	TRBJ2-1	TGTGCCAGCAGCCAGCCGGGACAGGGTTATAATGAGCAGTTCTTC	CASSQPGQGYNEQFF
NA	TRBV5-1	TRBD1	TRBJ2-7	TGCGCCAGCATAGGGACAGGGGGCAAAACTTTCTACGAGCAGTACTTC	CASIGTGGKTFYEQYF
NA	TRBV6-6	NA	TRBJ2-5	TGTGCCAGCAGTACGACGGAGACCCAGTACTTC	CASSTTETQYF
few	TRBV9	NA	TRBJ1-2	TGTGCCAGCAGCCAGGACAGTAACTATGGCTACACCTTC	CASSQDSNYGYTF
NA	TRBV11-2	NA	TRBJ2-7	TGTGCCAGCAGCGCTTCCTACGAGCAGTACTTC	CASSASYEQYF
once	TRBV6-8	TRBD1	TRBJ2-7	TGTGCCAGCAGACAGGGGGCTTCCTCCTACGAGCAGTACTTC	CASRQGASSYEQYF
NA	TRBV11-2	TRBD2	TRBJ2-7	TGTGCCAGCAGCCATGGGGGGGATTACGAGCAGTACTTC	CASSHGGDYEQYF
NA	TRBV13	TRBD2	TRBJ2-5	TGTGCCAGCAGCTTATATGGACTAGCGGGGATTAAAGAGACCCAGTACTTC	CASSLYGLAGIKETQYF
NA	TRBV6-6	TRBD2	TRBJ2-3	TGTGCCAGCAGCTCCGGACTAGCGGGATCCACAGATACGCAGTATTTT	CASSSGLAGSTDTQYF
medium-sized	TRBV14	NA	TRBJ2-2	TGTGCCAGCAGGCTAGAAGCGAACACCGGGGAGCTGTTTTTT	CASRLEANTGELFF
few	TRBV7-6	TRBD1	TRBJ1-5	TGTGCCAGCAGCCTGGGGACAGGGGCACATAGCAATCAGCCCCAGCATTTT	CASSLGTGAHSNQPQHF
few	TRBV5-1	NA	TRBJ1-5	TGCGCCAGCAGCCCAACAACCGGGACGGGTCAGCCCCAGCATTTT	CASSPTTGTGQPQHF
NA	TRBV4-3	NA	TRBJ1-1	TGCGCCAGCAGCCAAGATCCGTGGAGTGAAGCTTTCTTT	CASSQDPWSEAFF
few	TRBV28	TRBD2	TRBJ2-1	TGTGCCAGCAGCCCTGGGGAGGTTTTTGATTTAGCGGGGGGGTGGTACAATGAGCAGTTCTTC	CASSPGEVFDLAGGWYNEQFF
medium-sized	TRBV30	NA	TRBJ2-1	TGTGCCTGGAGTGAGGGGGAACAGCTCCAGTTCTTC	CAWSEGEQLQFF
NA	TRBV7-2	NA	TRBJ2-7	TGTGCCAGCAGCTTAGAGGCAGACTCCTACTACGAGCAGTACTTC	CASSLEADSYYEQYF
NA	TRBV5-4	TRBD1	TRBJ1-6	TGTGCCAGCAGCTTGGGGACAGGAGGGAATTCACCCCTCCACTTT	CASSLGTGGNSPLHF
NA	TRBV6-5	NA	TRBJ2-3	TGTGCCAGCAGTTACCGTCGTCAGTTGGGGGATACGCAGTATTTT	CASSYRRQLGDTQYF
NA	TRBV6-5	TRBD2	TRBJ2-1	TGTGCCAGCAGTTACGACGCGGGGGGGCCAAATGAGCAGTTCTTC	CASSYDAGGPNEQFF
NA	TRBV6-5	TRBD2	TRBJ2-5	TGTGCCAGCAGTTACTCCGGGACTAGCGGCCAAGAGACCCAGTACTTC	CASSYSGTSGQETQYF
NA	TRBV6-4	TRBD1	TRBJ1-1	TGTGCCAGCAGTGACTCGTCACCCCGACAGGGCCGCACTGAAGCTTTCTTT	CASSDSSPRQGRTEAFF
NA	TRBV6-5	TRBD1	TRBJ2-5	TGTGCCAGCAGCCGAGGACAGGTTGGGGAGACCCAGTACTTC	CASSRGQVGETQYF
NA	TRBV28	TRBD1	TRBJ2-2	TGTGCCAGCAGTTTTTTAGGGACAGGGGCCGGGGAGCTGTTTTTT	CASSFLGTGAGELFF
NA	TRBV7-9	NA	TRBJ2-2	TGTGCCAGCAGCCCAATAGGACTTGGGGACACCGGGGAGCTGTTTTTT	CASSPIGLGDTGELFF
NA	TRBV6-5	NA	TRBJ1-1	TGTGCCAGCAGTTGGACAGTTCGAGGCACTGAAGCTTTCTTT	CASSWTVRGTEAFF
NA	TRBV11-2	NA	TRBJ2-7	TGTGCCAGCAGCTTAGAGGGCGTCGCCTACGAGCAGTACTTC	CASSLEGVAYEQYF
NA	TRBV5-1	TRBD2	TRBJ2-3	TGCGCCAGCAGCCCCCGAGCGGGGAAATTCACAGATACGCAGTATTTT	CASSPRAGKFTDTQYF
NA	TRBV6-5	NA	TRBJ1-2	TGTGCCAGCAGTTACTCGGGGGCCGGGCACTATGGCTACACCTTC	CASSYSGAGHYGYTF
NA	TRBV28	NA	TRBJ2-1	TGTGCCAGCAGTCCCCAACTTCACAATGAGCAGTTCTTC	CASSPQLHNEQFF
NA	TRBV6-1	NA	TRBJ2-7	TGTGCCAGCAGTGAAGGAGCAGGTCCCTACGAGCAGTACTTC	CASSEGAGPYEQYF
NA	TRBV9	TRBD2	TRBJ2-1	TGTGCCAGCAGCGGTAGCGGGGGGGCCGGGAATGAGCAGTTCTTC	CASSGSGGAGNEQFF
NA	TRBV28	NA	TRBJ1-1	TGTGCCAGCAGTTTCTCAGGGCACACTGAAGCTTTCTTT	CASSFSGHTEAFF
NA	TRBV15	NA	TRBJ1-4	TGTGCCACCAGCCCCGCAACTAATGAAAAACTGTTTTTT	CATSPATNEKLFF
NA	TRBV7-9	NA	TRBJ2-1	TGTGCCAGCAGAGAAGGGTCGGATGAGCAGTTCTTC	CASREGSDEQFF
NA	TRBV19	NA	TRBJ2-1	TGTGCCAGCGGCCGGGGGTTAGATGAGCAGTTCTTC	CASGRGLDEQFF
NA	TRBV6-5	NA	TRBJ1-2	TGTGCCAGCAGTTCTAGCCGTGGCTACACCTTC	CASSSSRGYTF
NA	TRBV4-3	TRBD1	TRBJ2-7	TGCGCCAGCAGCCAAGGAGCAGGGGGCTACGAGCAGTACTTC	CASSQGAGGYEQYF
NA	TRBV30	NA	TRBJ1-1	TGTGCCTGGAGCGGGCCTGAGGGGTCAGCTTTCTTT	CAWSGPEGSAFF
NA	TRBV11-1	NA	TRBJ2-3	TGTGCCAGCAGCTCGAACCCCACAGATACGCAGTATTTT	CASSSNPTDTQYF
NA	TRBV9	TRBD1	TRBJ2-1	TGTGCCAGCAGCGTCGGACAGGGGAATGAGCAGTTCTTC	CASSVGQGNEQFF
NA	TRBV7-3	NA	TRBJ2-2	TGTGCCAGCAGCTTAAAGCCGGCGGGAGGGGAGCTGTTTTTT	CASSLKPAGGELFF
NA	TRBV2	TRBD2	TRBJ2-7	TGTGCCAGCAGTATCGGACTAGCGAACTACGAGCAGTACTTC	CASSIGLANYEQYF
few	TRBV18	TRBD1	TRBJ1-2	TGTGCCAGCTCACCAGAAGGGGGCCTCTATGGCTACACCTTC	CASSPEGGLYGYTF
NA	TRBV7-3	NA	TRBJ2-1	TGTGCCAGCAGCTCGAGGCGGAGCTCCTACAATGAGCAGTTCTTC	CASSSRRSSYNEQFF